Listed below are T cell receptor beta chains from one sample, sequenced in a study of identical twins. One entry per CDR3 protein results from TCRdb running MiXCR on the 5' RACE reads. The table includes 650,000 to 750,000 distinct CDR3 sequences, less than 25% detected once. Another study also made use of these data, one on T cells expressing NK-cell markers.

Sequencing input: PBMCs. The receptor set was obtained from a young woman in good health. Both conserved end residues are part of each CDR3.

V	J	CDR3
TRBV7-2	TRBJ2-5	CASSLETYTGTQYF
TRBV6-5	TRBJ2-1	CASSYSLAQSNEQFF
TRBV3-1	TRBJ2-5	CASSQVRWRGGPETQYF
TRBV7-9	TRBJ2-1	CASSFQGLPQNNEQFF
TRBV6-1	TRBJ1-1	CASSARTGLNTEAFF
TRBV25-1	TRBJ2-5	CASKVRQGQETQYF
TRBV29-1	TRBJ2-1	CSVEGSGGWNEQFF
TRBV5-5	TRBJ2-7	CASSEDRFYEQYF
TRBV20-1	TRBJ2-5	CSASGFGLLAGQQETQYF
TRBV12-3/TRBV12-4	TRBJ2-1	CASSLQGGGEQFF
TRBV5-1	TRBJ2-7	CASATGWFHEQYF
TRBV20-1	TRBJ2-7	CSARYSGNGYEQYF
TRBV20-1	TRBJ2-1	CSARALIGTNSYNEQFF
TRBV20-1	TRBJ2-5	CSANSGISPQETQYF
TRBV5-1	TRBJ2-7	CARRPYEQYF
TRBV20-1	TRBJ2-7	CSARDVYEQYF
TRBV20-1	TRBJ1-1	CSASDRVYTEAFF
TRBV2	TRBJ2-7	CASSPTEEQYF
TRBV10-2	TRBJ1-4	CASSVPGLGEKLFF
TRBV12-3/TRBV12-4	TRBJ2-7	CASSLLGSEQYF
TRBV7-2	TRBJ2-7	CASSLSFSAGGHEQYF
TRBV12-3/TRBV12-4	TRBJ2-2	CASSPSTGVAGELFF
TRBV6-4	TRBJ2-1	CASSDGNTYNEQFF
TRBV7-9	TRBJ1-5	CASSLDSQPQHF
TRBV5-1	TRBJ1-6	CASSLDKKGSPLHF
TRBV5-6	TRBJ1-2	CASSLGQTNGYGYTF
TRBV9	TRBJ2-7	CASSVGQSSYEQYF
TRBV6-1	TRBJ2-2	CASRTQGFNTGELFF
TRBV7-2	TRBJ2-1	CASSLMRQYNNEQFF
TRBV5-1	TRBJ2-3	CASSLDIGGSTDTQYF
TRBV5-1	TRBJ1-5	CASSPGSLNQPQHF
TRBV7-9	TRBJ2-3	CASSSPDGRPDTQYF
TRBV20-1	TRBJ1-5	CSARAQSRDQPQHF
TRBV30	TRBJ1-2	CAWSRGVYGYTF
TRBV7-2	TRBJ2-5	CASSPTSQGATQYF
TRBV27	TRBJ2-2	CASSPYVHTGELFF